This TCR beta chain is from a study of T cell responses to AZD1222 COVID-19 vaccine. TCRdb's copy holds only in-frame clones and misses some; the assay was immunoSEQ multiplex PCR. The sample carries around 130,000 clones, about 93% recorded once. About this clone itself: Its antigen remains unidentified.

Overall study findings and caveats: Only 5 or 6 people who got AZD1222 tested seropositive at baseline. Donors were mostly white British, more females; clonal diversity possibly underestimated. Dominant CD4 TCR responses targeted spike regions 160-218 and 743-854. Unmutated regions of variants are reportedly targeted by nearly half of spike-specific TCRs.

The CDR3 covers 16 residues. V was clipped by 7 bases and J by 2 bases, with 24 bases between them. Germline CDR1 is SQVTM and CDR2 is ANQGSEA. J is TRBJ2-7 and V is TRBV29-1, with a tentative D call TRBD1 (7 bases). Here the sequenced sample was peripheral blood, taken on day 0 of AZD1222 vaccination. This receptor was identified in an adult in good health. CDR3 amino acids: CSAQGGAPPSTYEQYF. The CDR3 coding sequence is TGCAGCGCCCAGGGGGGCGCCCCTCCCTCTACCTACGAGCAGTACTTC.